The 21 T cell receptor beta chains presented below share a single source sample, sequenced in a study of graft-versus-host responses after intestinal transplantation. Clones were read by immunoSEQ multiplex PCR, and TCRdb kept only the in-frame ones, dropping some. The sample gives about 97,000 clones, 90% of which show up once; around 16% is in the top ten. Sequencing was performed on PBMCs, taken around 450 days after intestinal transplant. The receptors derive from a human patient who received an intestinal transplant, so some T cells may come from the graft donor.

This clone has only one observation. The V gene is TRBV29-1, the J gene TRBJ2-2; no firm D call. Germline CDR1 and CDR2: SQVTM and ANQGSEA. CDR3 size: 13 residues. Trimming shortened V by 4 bases and J by 0 bases, and 6 bases separated the two germline ends. The CDR3 protein is CSVARPNTGELFF. The CDR3, as DNA: TGCAGCGTTGCTCGGCCGAACACCGGGGAGCTGTTTTTT.

The chain joins TRBV5-1 to TRBJ1-1; the D is unclear. The CDR3 sequence is 13 residues long. Between the trimmed V and J ends, which lost 0 bases and 0 bases, there was a span of 3 bases. Germline V gives CDR1 SGHRS, CDR2 YFSETQ. CDR3 nucleotides: TGCGCCAGCAGCTTGGGGATGAACACTGAAGCTTTCTTT. It is translated as CASSLGMNTEAFF.

The chain carries TRBV28 and TRBJ1-1; possible D gene TRBD1, 6 bases. Trimming pared 7 bases from V and 3 bases from J, leaving 12 bases between. The CDR3 covers 13 residues. Germline V gene lookup returns CDR1 MDHEN and CDR2 SYDVKM. The CDR3 reads CASIERTDTEAFF. The CDR3 coding sequence is TGTGCCAGCATAGAGCGGACAGACACTGAAGCTTTCTTT.

The CDR3 protein is CASSSKGLGATNEKLFF. The CDR3 nucleotides are TGTGCCAGCAGCTCTAAGGGCTTAGGGGCAACTAATGAAAAACTGTTTTTT. The V gene is TRBV12-1, the J gene TRBJ1-4; the table assigns TRBD1, which was not confirmed against the DNA. TRBV12-1 is flagged as a pseudogene. The CDR3 loop spans 17 amino acids.

Worth noting for this clone: Other DNA sequences of this sample code for an identical CDR3. The V gene is TRBV9, the J gene TRBJ1-1; D is ambiguous. V was cut by 2 bases and J by 2 bases, with 7 bases left in between. In germline, CDR1 is SGDLS, CDR2 YYNGEE. The length of the CDR3 is 13 residues. Here the CDR3 DNA reads TGTGCCAGCAGCGTTTGGGGAAACACTGAAGCTTTCTTT. It codes for CASSVWGNTEAFF.

The J gene is TRBJ2-2, the V gene TRBV10-1, with TRBD2 matching over 14 bases. CDR3 length: 18 amino acids. Germline-derived CDR1 and CDR2 are WNHNN and SYGVQD (reference sequence). The ends lost 6 bases at V and 6 bases at J; junction bases unmatched: 12. The chain's CDR3 is CASSKRLAGGPEAGELFF. In DNA form, the CDR3 reads TGCGCCAGCAGCAAGAGACTAGCGGGGGGGCCTGAGGCCGGGGAGCTGTTTTTT.

The gene calls are TRBV25-1 and TRBJ2-7; 11 bases match TRBD2. From germline, CDR1 is MGHDK and CDR2 SYGVNS. V lost 10 bases, J lost 1 base, and 9 bases stayed unmatched. This CDR3 contains 15 residues. CDR3 protein: CATRVGTSGSYEQYF. CDR3 DNA sequence: TGTGCCACCCGCGTAGGGACTAGCGGTTCCTACGAGCAGTACTTC.

V gene TRBV28 combines with J gene TRBJ2-2, with D perhaps matching TRBD1 (6 bases). The CDR3 loop spans 16 amino acids. V shed 0 bases and J shed 0 bases, with 8 bases lying between them. The germline CDR1 and CDR2 sequences are MDHEN and SYDVKM. The DNA of the CDR3 is TGTGCCAGCAGTTTATGGGACAGCCCGAACACCGGGGAGCTGTTTTTT. Translation gives CASSLWDSPNTGELFF.

V gene TRBV6-4 combines with J gene TRBJ2-6; 9 positions match TRBD1. CDR1 and CDR2 from the germline V gene are MRHNA and SNTAGT. The CDR3 sequence is 16 residues long. The V and J ends lost 2 bases and 2 bases, in that order; junction bases with no gene match: 1. The CDR3 nucleotides read TGTGCCAGCAGTGACACAGGGGGCGCTGGGGCCAACGTCCTGACTTTC. Amino acids: CASSDTGGAGANVLTF.

The chain couples TRBV6-5 to TRBJ1-1; a possible D gene is TRBD1 (5 bases). The V gene's germline CDR1 is MNHEY and CDR2 SVGAGI. This CDR3 region has 14 residues. Trimming took off 7 bases at V and 1 base at J, with 13 bases between the two ends. The CDR3 DNA reads as TGTGCCAGCAACCAAGGGGCAACGAACACTGAAGCTTTCTTT. Amino acid sequence: CASNQGATNTEAFF.

This chain links TRBV5-1 with TRBJ2-1; 9 nucleotides align to TRBD2. Germline V gene data show CDR1 as SGHRS and CDR2 as YFSETQ. The CDR3 length is 15 residues. The trim removed 3 bases at V and 4 bases at J, leaving 5 bases unmatched. CDR3 protein: CASSSASGGYNEQFF. CDR3 DNA sequence: TGCGCCAGCAGCTCGGCCAGCGGGGGGTACAATGAGCAGTTCTTC.

The J gene is TRBJ1-1, the V gene TRBV11-2; D unresolved. Germline V gene lookup returns CDR1 SGHAT and CDR2 FQNNGV. V lost 1 base and J 0 bases, leaving 6 bases between the germline ends. This CDR3 has 14 residues. CDR3 DNA: TGTGCCAGCAGCTTAGGGCCCCTGAACACTGAAGCTTTCTTT. Protein: CASSLGPLNTEAFF.

In this sample, this clone turned up once. This chain connects TRBV5-1 to TRBJ2-1; D perhaps matches TRBD1 (6 bases). Germline assignment: CDR1 SGHRS and CDR2 YFSETQ. The CDR3 has 14 amino acids. V was cut by 4 bases and J by 9 bases, with 17 bases left in between. In nucleotides, the CDR3 is TGCGCCAGCAGCACCGGGACATCGGGTGGTGAGCAGTTCTTC. It translates to CASSTGTSGGEQFF.

CDR3 region: CASTPGVGYTF. CDR3 nucleotides: TGTGCCAGCACCCCGGGGGTCGGCTACACCTTC. The genes are TRBV25-1 and TRBJ1-2, with TRBD1 as a possible D gene (5 bases). There are 11 residues in the CDR3. The V and J ends lost 7 bases and 8 bases respectively, with 11 bases between them. CDR1 MGHDK and CDR2 SYGVNS come from the germline V gene.

V gene TRBV4-2 combines with J gene TRBJ2-1, with D possibly being TRBD2 (6 bases). Germline V gene lookup returns CDR1 LGHNA and CDR2 YNFKEQ. The CDR3 is 15 amino acids. V was pared by 0 bases and J by 9 bases, with 15 bases between. The CDR3 is CASSQDWGREAEQFF. CDR3 nucleotide sequence: TGTGCCAGCAGCCAAGATTGGGGCAGGGAGGCTGAGCAGTTCTTC.

The CDR3, as DNA: TGTGCCAGCAGCTTAGGAGGGACAGGGTCCATAGATACGCAGTATTTT. Translating it yields CASSLGGTGSIDTQYF. This chain links TRBV7-8 with TRBJ2-3, with 9 bases aligning to TRBD1. The CDR3 consists of 16 residues. Germline lookup yields CDR1 SGHVS and CDR2 FQNEAQ. V shed 1 base, J shed 5 bases, and the junction held 7 bases outside the gene matches.

The rearrangement uses TRBV27 and TRBJ2-7; D gene ambiguous. Germline lookup yields CDR1 MNHEY and CDR2 SMNVEV (reference sequence). Trimming cost V 6 bases and J 3 bases, with 15 bases left between them. CDR3 size: 14 residues. The CDR3 DNA follows: TGTGCCAGCAGCCGAATACAATCTCACTACGAGCAGTACTTC. Encoded protein: CASSRIQSHYEQYF.

This clone was picked up one time. This chain uses TRBV29-1 with TRBJ2-7; D perhaps matches TRBD2 (6 bases). Trimming pared 4 bases from V and 0 bases from J, leaving 10 bases between. Germline assignment: CDR1 SQVTM and CDR2 ANQGSEA. The CDR3 consists of 13 residues. The CDR3 coding sequence is TGCAGCGTTGGTGGAGGGGTCTCCTACGAGCAGTACTTC. This encodes CSVGGGVSYEQYF.

The chain links TRBV29-1 to TRBJ1-2, with a tentative D call TRBD1 (5 bases). Trimming took 4 bases from V and 4 from J, leaving 13 bases between them. The germline V gene encodes CDR1 SQVTM and CDR2 ANQGSEA. The CDR3 spans 13 residues. The CDR3 here is CSVVRDGSYGYTF. The CDR3 bases are TGCAGCGTTGTCAGGGATGGCAGCTATGGCTACACCTTC.

The rearrangement uses TRBV7-9 and TRBJ1-2, with no clear D. V was shortened by 3 bases and J by 4 bases, with 12 bases between the two germline ends. This CDR3 has 14 amino acids. In germline, CDR1 is SEHNR, CDR2 FQNEAQ (reference sequence). CDR3 in amino acids: CASSFLLVSYGYTF. CDR3 in DNA: TGTGCCAGCAGCTTCCTCCTTGTTTCCTATGGCTACACCTTC. The variable domain in full, with the rest retrieved from reference TRBV7-9 and TRBJ1-2, is DTGVSQNPRHKITKRGQNVTFRCDPISEHNRLYWYRQTLGQGPEFLTYFQNEAQLEKSRLLSDRFSAERPKGSFSTLEIQRTEQGDSAMYLCASSFLLVSYGYTFGSGTRLTVV.

The chain has TRBV5-4 and TRBJ2-3; TRBD1 agrees at 7 bases. After removal of 3 bases from V and 11 bases from J, the junction contained 6 bases not matched to a gene. Germline-derived CDR1 and CDR2 are SGHNT and YYREEE (reference sequence). The CDR3 covers 12 residues. The CDR3 region is CASSSSRDRQYF. Written as DNA, the CDR3 is TGTGCCAGCAGCTCCTCCCGGGACAGGCAGTATTTT.